A single sample is the source of the 14 T cell receptor beta chains below, sequenced in a study of T cell repertoires in cytomegalovirus infection. Using its own MiXCR run on the reads, TCRdb lists one record per CDR3 protein. The sample lists nearly 450,000 distinct CDR3 sequences, roughly 30% occurring once. Sequenced sample: PBMCs. The source of these receptors is a human donor in good health (CMV status not recorded). Some clones in this sample may be carry-over from other donors' samples.

The CDR3 bases are TGCAGTGTAGAGGGGACGTATGGCTACACCTTC. Protein: CSVEGTYGYTF. This chain connects TRBV20-1 to TRBJ1-2; D might be TRBD1 (5 bases). The germline V and J ends were trimmed by 7 bases and 5 bases, with 11 bases remaining between them. Germline CDR1 and CDR2: DFQATT and SNEGSKA (reference sequence). The CDR3 sequence is 11 residues long.

There are a few counts of this clonotype. The CDR3 bases are TGTGCCAGCAGCTTAAAAGGTCTAGCGGTGACAGATACGCAGTATTTT. Translating gives CASSLKGLAVTDTQYF. The V and J genes are TRBV7-3 and TRBJ2-3; TRBD2 aligns across 7 bases. Germline V gene data show CDR1 as SGHTA and CDR2 as FQGTGA. The CDR3 consists of 16 residues. V was clipped by 1 base and J by 3 bases; unmatched bases: 7.

V gene TRBV7-9 combines with J gene TRBJ2-5; 8 bases are shared with TRBD1. CDR3 length: 17 amino acids. V shed 5 bases and J 5 bases; nucleotides not matched to a gene: 16. The V gene's germline CDR1 is SEHNR and CDR2 FQNEAQ (reference sequence). The CDR3 DNA reads TGTGCCAGCAGCCTACTCCCGACAGGGGTAGCCCGGGAGACCCAGTACTTC. Protein sequence: CASSLLPTGVARETQYF.

The chain is built from TRBV11-2 and TRBJ1-2; 9 bases align to TRBD1. CDR1 SGHAT and CDR2 FQNNGV come from the germline V gene. CDR3 size: 14 residues. After removal of 2 bases from V and 4 bases from J, the junction contained 2 bases not matched to a gene. The CDR3 DNA follows: TGTGCCAGCAGCTTAAAGGGACAGGGCTATGGCTACACCTTC. Translated, it gives CASSLKGQGYGYTF.

This clonotype was counted only a few times. The rearrangement links TRBV12-3 or TRBV12-4 to TRBJ1-5, with D tentatively TRBD1 (5 bases). The CDR3 runs to 15 residues. The V gene lost 2 bases and the J gene lost 9 bases, with 17 bases spanning the gap. This CDR3 is CASSLRGQGRGPQHF. CDR3 nucleotide sequence: TGTGCCAGCAGTTTACGGGGCCAGGGAAGGGGGCCCCAGCATTTT.

Many counts were recorded for this clonotype. The rearrangement uses TRBV27 and TRBJ2-7, with 10 nucleotides matching TRBD1. Germline CDR1 reads MNHEY; CDR2 reads SMNVEV (reference sequence). V lost 3 bases and J lost 0; bases outside the gene matches: 2. The CDR3 is 15 residues long. CDR3 sequence: CASSLTGGLSYEQYF. In DNA form, the CDR3 reads TGTGCCAGCAGTTTGACAGGGGGCCTCTCCTACGAGCAGTACTTC.

The rearrangement joins TRBV7-6 to TRBJ2-1; tentatively, D is TRBD2 (7 bases). The CDR3 totals 16 residues. The V gene's germline CDR1 is SGHVS and CDR2 FNYEAQ. Trimming removed 0 bases at V and 5 bases at J, with 14 bases between. For the CDR3, the DNA is TGTGCCAGCAGCTTAGCATCCGGGGGGCAGAACAATGAGCAGTTCTTC. Translated, it gives CASSLASGGQNNEQFF.

Many counts were recorded for this clonotype. The chain carries TRBV7-2 and TRBJ1-2, with D uncertain. The V end lost 1 base, the J end lost 4 bases, and 16 bases lay between the germline ends. In germline, CDR1 is SGHTA, CDR2 FQGNSA. The length of the CDR3 is 16 residues. The CDR3 region is CASSLVHPPNGYGYTF. CDR3 nucleotides: TGTGCCAGCAGCTTAGTTCACCCCCCTAATGGCTATGGCTACACCTTC. The full variable domain, completed using reference TRBV7-2 and TRBJ1-2, is GAGVSQSPSNKVTEKGKDVELRCDPISGHTALYWYRQSLGQGLEFLIYFQGNSAPDKSGLPSDRFSAERTGGSVSTLTIQRTQQEDSAVYLCASSLVHPPNGYGYTFGSGTRLTVV.

This clonotype showed up many times. The chain carries TRBV7-2 and TRBJ1-3, with D possibly being TRBD1 (5 bases). V was pared by 1 base and J by 5 bases, with 12 bases between. The germline gives CDR1 SGHTA, CDR2 FQGNSA. The length of the CDR3 is 15 residues. The DNA of the CDR3 is TGTGCCAGCAGCTTAGTACAGGAGTCAAGAAACACCATATATTTT. It translates to CASSLVQESRNTIYF.

The rearrangement uses TRBV11-2 and TRBJ1-1; D perhaps matches TRBD1 (5 bases). CDR1 is SGHAT, CDR2 FQNNGV, per germline. Trimming left V 4 bases short and J 6 bases short, with 18 bases between. CDR3 length: 15 amino acids. This CDR3 reads CASSYARVRGAEAFF. Here the CDR3 DNA reads TGTGCCAGCAGCTACGCCAGGGTGCGGGGGGCTGAAGCTTTCTTT.

This clonotype was recorded at least ten times. V gene TRBV12-3 or TRBV12-4 combines with J gene TRBJ2-5, with no clear D. The CDR3 runs to 13 residues. Trimming stripped 1 base from V and 2 bases from J, with 5 bases between. CDR3 region: CASSLGEQETQYF. CDR3 nucleotide sequence: TGTGCCAGCAGTTTAGGAGAACAAGAGACCCAGTACTTC.

The gene calls are TRBV4-3 and TRBJ2-1; a weak D match, TRBD2 (6 bases). CDR1 and CDR2 (germline): LGHNA, YSLEER. This CDR3 spans 16 amino acids. Trimming removed 1 base at V and 2 bases at J, with 12 bases between. In DNA form, the CDR3 reads TGCGCCAGCAGCCAAGGCGGGGTGCGCGCCTACAATGAGCAGTTCTTC. Translation gives CASSQGGVRAYNEQFF.

The chain has TRBV2 and TRBJ1-1; possibly TRBD1 for D (5 bases). Trimming took 10 bases from V and 6 from J, leaving 27 bases between them. The germline CDR1 and CDR2 sequences are SNHLY and FYNNEI. The CDR3 length is 16 residues. Here the CDR3 DNA reads TGTGCCAACAAAATAGGGGTCGACGAGAAAAACGCTGAAGCTTTCTTT. Protein: CANKIGVDEKNAEAFF.

The V and J genes are TRBV15 and TRBJ2-5, with D unclear. V dropped 0 bases and J dropped 3 bases, with 17 bases sitting between them. This CDR3 contains 17 residues. Per the germline V gene, CDR1 is LNHNV and CDR2 is YYDKDF (reference sequence). In DNA, the CDR3 is TGTGCCACCAGCAGAGATACCGGGCCTAGGCCAAAAGAGACCCAGTACTTC. This codes for CATSRDTGPRPKETQYF.